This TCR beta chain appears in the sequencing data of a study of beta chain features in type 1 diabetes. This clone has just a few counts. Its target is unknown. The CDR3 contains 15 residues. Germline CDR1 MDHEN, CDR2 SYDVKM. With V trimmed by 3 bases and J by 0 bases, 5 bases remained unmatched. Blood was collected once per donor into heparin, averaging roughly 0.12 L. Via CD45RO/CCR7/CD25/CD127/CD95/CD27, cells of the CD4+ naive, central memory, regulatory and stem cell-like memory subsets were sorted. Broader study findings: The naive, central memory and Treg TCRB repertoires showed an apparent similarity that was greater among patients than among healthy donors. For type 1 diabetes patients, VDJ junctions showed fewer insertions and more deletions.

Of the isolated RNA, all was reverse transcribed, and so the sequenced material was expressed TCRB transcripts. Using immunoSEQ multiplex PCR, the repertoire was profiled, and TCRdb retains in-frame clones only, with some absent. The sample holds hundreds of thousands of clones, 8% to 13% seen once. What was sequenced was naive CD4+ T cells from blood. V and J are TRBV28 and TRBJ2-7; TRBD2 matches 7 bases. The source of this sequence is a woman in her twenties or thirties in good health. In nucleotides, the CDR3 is TGTGCCAGCAGTTTGCGGACTAGGAGCTCCTACGAGCAGTACTTC. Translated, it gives CASSLRTRSSYEQYF. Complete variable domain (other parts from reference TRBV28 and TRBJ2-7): DVKVTQSSRYLVKRTGEKVFLECVQDMDHENMFWYRQDPGLGLRLIYFSYDVKMKEKGDIPEGYSVSREKKERFSLILESASTNQTSMYLCASSLRTRSSYEQYFGPGTRLTVT.